The 11 T cell receptor beta chains given below trace back to one sample, sequenced in a study of blood T cell repertoires in COVID-19 (dated by TCRdb to 2019 to 2021). Library generation was performed with the immunoSEQ multiplex PCR assay. The source is immuneACCESS, and TCRdb retained only in-frame sequences with V and J called. Part of the clones is not carried over; for the studies checked, unresolved V genes explain less than half of this, and the remainder is unexplained. The sample table lists 100,000 or so clones, approximately 80% of them with a count of one. Together, the top ten hold approximately 11% of the sample. The sequenced sample was peripheral blood. These receptors originate from an older man with active or convalescent COVID-19.

This chain connects TRBV28 to TRBJ1-1; TRBD1 matches 9 bases. The J segment lost 1 base and the V segment lost 1 base, leaving 4 bases of the junction unmatched. From germline, CDR1 is MDHEN and CDR2 SYDVKM. CDR3 length: 16 residues. CDR3 nucleotides: TGTGCCAGCAGTTTATTTCCGGGACAGGGGAACACTGAAGCTTTCTTT. Encoded protein: CASSLFPGQGNTEAFF.

V is TRBV10-2 and J is TRBJ2-7, with TRBD1 matching over 7 bases. This CDR3 is built from 15 residues. Germline V gene sequence: CDR1 WSHSY, CDR2 SAAADI. Trimming took 6 bases from V and 3 from J; bases not matched to a gene: 11. In DNA form, the CDR3 reads TGCGCCAGCAGACGAACCGCCGGGACAGACTACGAGCAGTACTTC. Its translation is CASRRTAGTDYEQYF.

The rearrangement uses TRBV6-2 or TRBV6-3 and TRBJ2-5; 7 bases align to TRBD2. V gave up 2 bases and J gave up 5 bases; unmatched junction bases: 8. This CDR3 spans 15 amino acids. Per germline, CDR1 MNHEY and CDR2 SVGEGT. The CDR3, as DNA: TGTGCCAGCAGTTACGGGGACTATATGTCGGAGACCCAGTACTTC. Its translation is CASSYGDYMSETQYF.

This chain uses TRBV30 with TRBJ1-6; D unresolved. There are 11 residues in the CDR3. The germline V and J ends were trimmed by 5 bases and 7 bases, with 6 bases remaining between them. Germline V gene lookup returns CDR1 GTSNPN and CDR2 SVGIG (reference sequence). DNA of the CDR3: TGTGCCTGGGATCTGAATTCACCCCTCCACTTT. Translating gives CAWDLNSPLHF. Supplemented by reference TRBV30 and TRBJ1-6, the full variable domain reads SQTIHQWPATLVQPVGSPLSLECTVEGTSNPNLYWYRQAAGRGLQLLFYSVGIGQISSEVPQNLSASRPQDRQFILSSKKLLLSDSGFYLCAWDLNSPLHFGNGTRLTVT.

The V and J genes are TRBV10-3 and TRBJ2-7; 7 bases fit TRBD2. With V trimmed by 2 bases and J by 0 bases, 4 bases remained unmatched. The germline V gene has CDR1 ENHRY and CDR2 SYGVKD. This CDR3 is 15 amino acids long. The CDR3 loop reads CAISETGGLSYEQYF. In DNA, the CDR3 is TGTGCCATCAGTGAGACGGGGGGACTCTCCTACGAGCAGTACTTC.

The chain employs TRBV12-3 or TRBV12-4 and TRBJ2-7; D gene uncertain. With 6 bases removed from V and 6 bases from J, the gap between germline ends came to 12 bases. The CDR3 spans 12 residues. This CDR3 is CASRPTSGEQYF. The CDR3 coding sequence is TGTGCCAGCAGGCCCACATCGGGCGAGCAGTACTTC.

The CDR3 region has the DNA TGTGCCAGAAGTTCTGCTCAAGGAGTGAACACTGAAGCTTTCTTT. Its translation is CARSSAQGVNTEAFF. The rearrangement uses TRBV5-3 and TRBJ1-1, with D hard to call. TRBV5-3 is placed among ORFs of uncertain function. Trimming took off 5 bases at V and 0 bases at J, with 14 bases between the two ends. CDR3 length: 15 residues.

In this sample, this clone turned up once. V gene TRBV7-3 combines with J gene TRBJ2-3, with 12 positions matching TRBD2. This CDR3 is 15 amino acids long. The V and J ends lost 5 bases and 5 bases, in that order; junction bases with no gene match: 5. Germline V CDR1 and CDR2: SGHTA, FQGTGA. CDR3: CASSVGLAGGDTQYF. The CDR3 coding sequence is TGTGCCAGCAGCGTGGGACTAGCGGGCGGAGATACGCAGTATTTT.

This clone has only one observation. The chain has TRBV7-9 and TRBJ1-3, with D maybe TRBD1 (6 bases). The CDR3 extends over 16 amino acids. V lost 5 bases to trimming and J lost 0 bases, with 14 bases between them. Germline V CDR1 and CDR2: SEHNR, FQNEAQ (reference sequence). The CDR3 DNA is TGTGCCAGCAGCCCCCTGGGGACAAACTCTGGAAACACCATATATTTT. This translates into CASSPLGTNSGNTIYF.

V and J are TRBV6-5 and TRBJ1-2; D is unresolved. The CDR3 totals 15 residues. Trimming cost V 6 bases and J 3 bases, with 17 bases left between them. Per the germline V gene, CDR1 is MNHEY and CDR2 is SVGAGI. DNA of the CDR3: TGTGCCAGCAGGCTTTCGGACTCAAGGGACTATGGCTACACCTTC. Its translation is CASRLSDSRDYGYTF.

The chain combines TRBV5-1 with TRBJ1-6; possible D gene TRBD1, 5 bases. The ends were cut back, 3 bases at V and 9 bases at J, with 16 bases in the middle. This CDR3 has 15 residues. The V gene's germline CDR1 is SGHRS and CDR2 YFSETQ. The CDR3 bases are TGCGCCAGCAGCTCAAGACAGACCCCCGGTTCACCCCTCCACTTT. Residues: CASSSRQTPGSPLHF.